This T cell receptor beta chain was sequenced during a study of T cells in Graves' hyperthyroidism and ophthalmopathy. Trimming shortened V by 3 bases and J by 8 bases, and 16 bases separated the two germline ends. The CDR3 spans 15 residues. It was RNA transcripts that yielded the amplified TCR beta CDR3 regions. The HTBI set primed first-round TCR CDR3 RT-PCR. TCRdb processed the multiplex PCR reads anew with MiXCR; each CDR3 protein has one entry. There are under 350,000 distinct CDR3 sequences in the sample; approximately 15% occur only once, and under 8% lies in the top ten. The sample comprised blood. The gene calls are TRBV12-3 or TRBV12-4 and TRBJ1-4; D is uncertain. The sequence was obtained from a woman between 40 and 50 years old with Graves' hyperthyroidism. CDR3 DNA sequence: TGTGCCAGCAGTTTTGACGGGGAAGTACGGGAAAAACTGTTTTTT. This encodes CASSFDGEVREKLFF.